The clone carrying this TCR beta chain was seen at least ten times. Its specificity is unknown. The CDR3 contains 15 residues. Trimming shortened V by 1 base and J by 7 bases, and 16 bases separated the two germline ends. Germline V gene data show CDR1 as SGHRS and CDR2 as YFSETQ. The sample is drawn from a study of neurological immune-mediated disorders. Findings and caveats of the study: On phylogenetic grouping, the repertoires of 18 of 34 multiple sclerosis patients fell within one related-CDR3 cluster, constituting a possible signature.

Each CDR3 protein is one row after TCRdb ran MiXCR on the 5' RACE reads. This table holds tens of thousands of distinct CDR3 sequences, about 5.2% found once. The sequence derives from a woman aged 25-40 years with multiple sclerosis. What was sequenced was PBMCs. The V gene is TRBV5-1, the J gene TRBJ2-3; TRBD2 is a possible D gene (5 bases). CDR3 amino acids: CASSLPLDTSNTQYF. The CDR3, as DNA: TGCGCCAGCAGCTTGCCACTAGATACTTCAAATACGCAGTATTTT.